The 20 T cell receptor beta chains below were found in one sample sequenced in a study of shared clonotypes between healthy human individuals. The table came from immunoSEQ multiplex PCR; TCRdb's copy has only in-frame clones and leaves some out. The sample includes about 1.5 million clones, 95% to 99% of them seen just once. Input material: naive CD4+ T cells sorted from blood. The subset here: CD45RA+ positively selected. Every receptor here comes from a man under 40 in good health.

The chain carries TRBV15 and TRBJ2-1; 12 bases fit TRBD1. Germline values: CDR1 LNHNV, CDR2 YYDKDF (reference sequence). The V and J ends lost 1 base and 6 bases, in that order; junction bases with no gene match: 4. The CDR3 is 16 amino acids. The CDR3 here is CATSRGDRGRSNEQFF. The CDR3 nucleotides read TGTGCCACCAGCAGAGGGGACAGGGGGCGCTCCAATGAGCAGTTCTTC.

Note on this clone: Germline is not matched at one junction end, which may reflect a read error. The chain recombines TRBV7-2 with TRBJ2-1, with a tentative D call TRBD1 (6 bases). Germline CDR1 SGHTA, CDR2 FQGNSA. The CDR3 is made up of 13 amino acids. This CDR3 reads CASRLGGGNEQFF. The CDR3 DNA follows: TGTGCCAGCAGATTAGGGGGTGGCAATGAGCAGTTCTTC. Combining the CDR3 with reference TRBV7-2 and TRBJ2-1 gives the whole variable domain GAGVSQSPSNKVTEKGKDVELRCDPISGHTALYWYRQSLGQGLEFLIYFQGNSAPDKSGLPSDRFSAERTGGSVSTLTIQRTQQEDSAVYLCASRLGGGNEQFFGPGTRLTVL.

The chain is built from TRBV9 and TRBJ2-7; 7 bases align to TRBD2. The trim removed 1 base at V and 6 bases at J, leaving 31 bases unmatched. Germline V lookup: CDR1 SGDLS, CDR2 YYNGEE. The CDR3 is 22 amino acids. CDR3 sequence (DNA): TGTGCCAGCAGCGTATCTGCCGCTCCCCCAAAGGGCGGCGGGAGATATCGGGGCGAGCAGTACTTC. Encoded protein: CASSVSAAPPKGGGRYRGEQYF. The entire variable domain, with the rest obtained from reference TRBV9 and TRBJ2-7, is as follows: DSGVTQTPKHLITATGQRVTLRCSPRSGDLSVYWYQQSLDQGLQFLIQYYNGEERAKGNILERFSAQQFPDLHSELNLSSLELGDSALYFCASSVSAAPPKGGGRYRGEQYFGPGTRLTVT.

The chain has TRBV5-4 and TRBJ2-7, with 15 bases fitting TRBD2. The ends lost 2 bases at V and 7 bases at J; junction bases unmatched: 7. The germline V gene encodes CDR1 SGHNT and CDR2 YYREEE (reference sequence). The CDR3 spans 16 residues. CDR3 protein: CASSFPGLAGGREQYF. CDR3 bases: TGTGCCAGCAGCTTCCCAGGACTAGCGGGAGGGCGGGAGCAGTACTTC. Together with reference TRBV5-4 and TRBJ2-7, the CDR3 gives the full variable domain: ETGVTQSPTHLIKTRGQQVTLRCSSQSGHNTVSWYQQALGQGPQFIFQYYREEENGRGNFPPRFSGLQFPNYSSELNVNALELDDSALYLCASSFPGLAGGREQYFGPGTRLTVT.

This chain connects TRBV28 to TRBJ1-2, with 9 bases aligning to TRBD1. V shed 7 bases, J shed 4 bases, and the junction held 13 bases outside the gene matches. Per the germline V gene, CDR1 is MDHEN and CDR2 is SYDVKM. The CDR3 runs to 16 residues. The CDR3 loop reads CASNTGGQGTAYGYTF. In nucleotides, the CDR3 is TGTGCCAGCAATACAGGAGGACAGGGGACCGCCTATGGCTACACCTTC.

The rearrangement joins TRBV28 to TRBJ1-1; D is possibly TRBD1 (6 bases). This CDR3 has 17 amino acids. Germline V CDR1 and CDR2: MDHEN, SYDVKM. The V end was cut by 4 bases, the J end by 0 bases, with 18 bases between. CDR3 residues: CASSSIGGQGLNTEAFF. The CDR3, as DNA: TGTGCCAGCAGTTCCATTGGCGGGCAGGGGCTGAACACTGAAGCTTTCTTT.

This chain links TRBV14 with TRBJ2-1; no clear D. Germline V CDR1 and CDR2: SGHDN, FVKESK. The V end was cut by 0 bases, the J end by 9 bases, with 9 bases between. The CDR3 extends over 13 amino acids. The CDR3 region is CASSQDLLPEQFF. CDR3 coding DNA: TGTGCCAGCAGCCAAGATCTCCTGCCTGAGCAGTTCTTC.

The chain links TRBV19 to TRBJ1-2, with no clear D. With 3 bases removed from V and 4 bases from J, the gap between germline ends came to 15 bases. CDR1 is LNHDA and CDR2 is SQIVND in the germline V gene (reference sequence). The CDR3 has 15 residues. CDR3 sequence (DNA): TGTGCCAGTAGTATTGCGTTCGATAACCTCTATGGCTACACCTTC. Its translation is CASSIAFDNLYGYTF.

The chain uses TRBV7-2 and TRBJ1-2; D not resolved. V was trimmed by 4 bases and J by 8 bases, leaving 11 bases between them. The germline CDR1 and CDR2 sequences are SGHTA and FQGNSA. The CDR3 runs 12 residues. The chain's CDR3 is CASSWTGRGYTF. DNA of the CDR3: TGTGCCAGCAGCTGGACGGGGAGGGGCTACACCTTC.

The CDR3 loop is CASSEWASGRYTGELFF. In nucleotides, the CDR3 is TGTGCCAGCAGTGAATGGGCTAGCGGGAGGTACACCGGGGAGCTGTTTTTT. The chain recombines TRBV25-1 with TRBJ2-2; 11 bases are a match to TRBD2. The germline CDR1 and CDR2 sequences are MGHDK and SYGVNS. There are 17 residues in the CDR3. The trim removed 1 base at V and 3 bases at J, leaving 4 bases unmatched.

The J gene is TRBJ2-1, the V gene TRBV7-9; TRBD2 aligns across 12 bases. V trimming: 5 bases; J trimming: 0 bases; junction bases outside the gene matches: 2. There are 16 residues in the CDR3. The germline CDR1 and CDR2 sequences are SEHNR and FQNEAQ (reference sequence). CDR3 sequence: CASSRTSGASYNEQFF. CDR3 in DNA: TGTGCCAGCAGCCGGACTAGCGGGGCCTCCTACAATGAGCAGTTCTTC.

This clone was observed once. The genes are TRBV9 and TRBJ2-6; 8 bases are shared with TRBD1. The V and J ends lost 3 bases and 4 bases, in that order; junction bases with no gene match: 6. Germline V gives CDR1 SGDLS, CDR2 YYNGEE. CDR3 size: 16 residues. The CDR3 DNA reads TGTGCCAGCAGCGCCCGACAGGGGTCAGGGGCCAACGTCCTGACTTTC. Translated, it gives CASSARQGSGANVLTF.

This clone was detected only a few times. DNA for the CDR3: TGTGCCAGCTCACCAAAGGGAGAGGCTAGCGGGGAGCTGTTTTTT. Translation: CASSPKGEASGELFF. This sequence joins TRBV18 and TRBJ2-2; TRBD2 is a possible D gene (5 bases). The V gene's germline CDR1 is KGHSH and CDR2 LQKENI. The CDR3 is 15 residues long. The V end was cut by 2 bases, the J end by 7 bases, with 14 bases between.

This clone is a singleton in its sample. The gene calls are TRBV5-6 and TRBJ2-4, with a possible D match to TRBD1 (5 bases). The ends were cut back, 1 base at V and 0 bases at J, with 11 bases in the middle. This CDR3 has 16 residues. The germline V gene encodes CDR1 SGHDT and CDR2 YYEEEE. The CDR3 region is CASSLTGPLAKNIQYF. CDR3 in DNA: TGTGCCAGCAGCTTGACAGGACCACTAGCCAAAAACATTCAGTACTTC. The complete variable domain, with remaining parts taken from reference TRBV5-6 and TRBJ2-4, reads DAGVTQSPTHLIKTRGQQVTLRCSPKSGHDTVSWYQQALGQGPQFIFQYYEEEERQRGNFPDRFSGHQFPNYSSELNVNALLLGDSALYLCASSLTGPLAKNIQYFGAGTRLSVL.

The rearrangement links TRBV2 to TRBJ1-2; 7 nucleotides align to TRBD1. Losses at the gene ends were 4 bases for V and 2 bases for J; bases not matched to a gene: 7. Germline assignment: CDR1 SNHLY and CDR2 FYNNEI. The CDR3 has 15 residues. CDR3 sequence: CASSADRVGNYGYTF. The CDR3 DNA sequence: TGTGCCAGCAGTGCCGACAGGGTGGGGAACTATGGCTACACCTTC. The entire variable domain, with the rest obtained from reference TRBV2 and TRBJ1-2, is as follows: EPEVTQTPSHQVTQMGQEVILRCVPISNHLYFYWYRQILGQKVEFLVSFYNNEISEKSEIFDDQFSVERPDGSNFTLKIRSTKLEDSAMYFCASSADRVGNYGYTFGSGTRLTVV.

The rearrangement joins TRBV5-5 to TRBJ2-1, with D unclear. Germline V gene sequence: CDR1 SGHKS, CDR2 YYEKEE (reference sequence). The CDR3 has 15 amino acids. V gave up 1 base and J gave up 7 bases, with 15 bases separating them. DNA of the CDR3: TGTGCCAGCAGCTTGTTTATCGCTAGTTGGAATGAGCAGTTCTTC. Translation gives CASSLFIASWNEQFF.

The chain carries TRBV29-1 and TRBJ1-1, with D possibly TRBD1 on 6 matching bases. The CDR3 contains 14 residues. Per germline, CDR1 SQVTM and CDR2 ANQGSEA. Trimming cost V 5 bases and J 5 bases, with 18 bases left between them. Here the CDR3 reads CSVSERGLRTEAFF. As DNA, the CDR3 is TGCAGCGTTAGCGAACGGGGGCTGCGGACTGAAGCTTTCTTT. The full variable domain, with the rest looked up from reference TRBV29-1 and TRBJ1-1, is SAVISQKPSRDICQRGTSLTIQCQVDSQVTMMFWYRQQPGQSLTLIATANQGSEATYESGFVIDKFPISRPNLTFSTLTVSNMSPEDSSIYLCSVSERGLRTEAFFGQGTRLTVV.

A single count supports this clone. The rearrangement uses TRBV29-1 and TRBJ2-7; the match to TRBD1 covers 7 bases. Germline lookup yields CDR1 SQVTM and CDR2 ANQGSEA. The CDR3 length is 14 residues. Unmatched junction bases numbered 7, after V lost 3 bases and J lost 2 bases. CDR3 residues: CSVESPGGPYEQYF. Here the CDR3 DNA reads TGCAGCGTTGAGTCCCCAGGGGGTCCCTACGAGCAGTACTTC.

This rearrangement joins TRBV7-9 to TRBJ2-1; possible D gene TRBD2, 5 bases. The V end lost 1 base, the J end lost 3 bases, and 7 bases lay between the germline ends. CDR1 and CDR2 from the germline V gene are SEHNR and FQNEAQ (reference sequence). The CDR3 runs 14 residues. The CDR3 here is CASSLGTYYNEQFF. The DNA for the CDR3 is TGTGCCAGCAGCTTAGGGACTTACTACAATGAGCAGTTCTTC. Full variable domain (rest looked up from reference TRBV7-9 and TRBJ2-1): DTGVSQNPRHKITKRGQNVTFRCDPISEHNRLYWYRQTLGQGPEFLTYFQNEAQLEKSRLLSDRFSAERPKGSFSTLEIQRTEQGDSAMYLCASSLGTYYNEQFFGPGTRLTVL.

CDR3 in amino acids: CASSSDRGRNEQYF. The DNA for the CDR3 is TGCGCCAGCAGCTCTGACAGGGGTCGGAACGAGCAGTACTTC. The chain combines TRBV5-1 with TRBJ2-7; 8 bases fit TRBD1. Looked up from germline, CDR1 is SGHRS and CDR2 is YFSETQ. CDR3 length: 14 residues. Trimming at V came to 3 bases and at J to 5 bases, leaving 7 bases not matched to a gene.